What follows are 29 T cell receptor beta chains derived from one specimen sequenced in a study of blood T cell repertoires in COVID-19. The protocol was immunoSEQ multiplex PCR, while the TCRdb copy is restricted to in-frame clones and leaves out a portion. The repertoire holds about 75,000 clones, with 75% to 90% as singletons. Sample: peripheral blood. These receptors were obtained from a human donor in a cohort sampled during active COVID-19.

The chain combines TRBV3-1 (or the pseudogene TRBV3-2) with TRBJ2-3; 7 bases fit TRBD1. The CDR3 totals 15 residues. J lost 2 bases, V lost 4 bases, and 6 bases had no gene match. Per the germline V gene, CDR1 is LGHDT and CDR2 is YNNKEL (reference sequence). DNA for the CDR3: TGTGCCAGCAGCCCACGACAGGGAGTCACAGATACGCAGTATTTT. Protein product: CASSPRQGVTDTQYF.

The chain is built from TRBV6-5 and TRBJ2-7; TRBD1 matches 8 bases. Germline CDR1 MNHEY, CDR2 SVGAGI. Losses at the gene ends were 4 bases for V and 1 base for J; bases not matched to a gene: 6. The CDR3 totals 15 residues. CDR3 region: CASSSRGLPSYEQYF. The CDR3 DNA reads TGTGCCAGCAGTTCCAGGGGGCTCCCATCCTACGAGCAGTACTTC.

The V and J genes are TRBV7-9 and TRBJ2-7; no clear D. The CDR3 extends over 12 amino acids. The V gene's germline CDR1 is SEHNR and CDR2 FQNEAQ (reference sequence). The V end was cut by 4 bases, the J end by 3 bases, with 7 bases between. CDR3 in amino acids: CASSSAVYEQYF. The DNA for the CDR3 is TGTGCCAGCAGCTCGGCGGTCTACGAGCAGTACTTC.

The chain employs TRBV2 and TRBJ2-4; D is perhaps TRBD2 (5 bases). CDR3 size: 16 residues. Per germline, CDR1 SNHLY and CDR2 FYNNEI. V was cut by 6 bases and J by 3 bases, with 18 bases left in between. CDR3 region: CASRRTGQEVKNIQYF. CDR3 in DNA: TGTGCCAGCAGGAGAACGGGTCAGGAGGTCAAAAACATTCAGTACTTC.

This clone was detected once. The chain links TRBV9 to TRBJ2-7; 7 nucleotides align to TRBD1. Trimming cost V 5 bases and J 2 bases; bases outside gene matches: 13. The germline gives CDR1 SGDLS, CDR2 YYNGEE. This CDR3 has 16 amino acids. The CDR3 nucleotides read TGTGCCAGCAGTGGCCCTCTAGCTGACAGGGCCTACGAGCAGTACTTC. Translated: CASSGPLADRAYEQYF.

The CDR3 spells CASSLEGINEKLFF. The CDR3 nucleotides are TGTGCCAGCAGCCTCGAGGGCATTAATGAAAAACTGTTTTTT. The chain carries TRBV5-5 and TRBJ1-4, with D unresolved. Germline V lookup: CDR1 SGHKS, CDR2 YYEKEE (reference sequence). The ends were cut back, 4 bases at V and 4 bases at J, with 11 bases in the middle. The CDR3 spans 14 residues. Based on the CDR3 plus reference TRBV5-5 and TRBJ1-4, the full variable domain is DAGVTQSPTHLIKTRGQQVTLRCSPISGHKSVSWYQQVLGQGPQFIFQYYEKEERGRGNFPDRFSARQFPNYSSELNVNALLLGDSALYLCASSLEGINEKLFFGSGTQLSVL.

The chain uses TRBV27 and TRBJ2-7, with a possible D match to TRBD1 (6 bases). Germline CDR1 reads MNHEY; CDR2 reads SMNVEV (reference sequence). The CDR3 totals 14 residues. Deletions cut 4 bases from V and 3 bases from J, with 13 bases between. The CDR3 DNA is TGTGCCAGCAGTTCATACCCAGGGGTCTACGAGCAGTACTTC. It yields the protein CASSSYPGVYEQYF.

V usage is TRBV5-4 and J usage is TRBJ2-2; no firm D call. The CDR3 totals 14 residues. Per germline, CDR1 SGHNT and CDR2 YYREEE (reference sequence). V was clipped by 1 base and J by 4 bases, with 8 bases between them. The CDR3 loop reads CASSLRVATGELFF. The CDR3 nucleotides read TGTGCCAGCAGCTTGCGAGTTGCCACCGGGGAGCTGTTTTTT. Combining the CDR3 with reference TRBV5-4 and TRBJ2-2 gives the whole variable domain ETGVTQSPTHLIKTRGQQVTLRCSSQSGHNTVSWYQQALGQGPQFIFQYYREEENGRGNFPPRFSGLQFPNYSSELNVNALELDDSALYLCASSLRVATGELFFGEGSRLTVL.

This sequence joins TRBV30 and TRBJ1-2, with TRBD1 as a possible D gene (5 bases). In germline, CDR1 is GTSNPN, CDR2 SVGIG (reference sequence). The V end was cut by 4 bases, the J end by 6 bases, with 18 bases between. This CDR3 comprises 14 residues. Here the CDR3 reads CAWKIWGSPDGYTF. The CDR3 DNA follows: TGTGCCTGGAAGATCTGGGGCTCCCCTGATGGCTACACCTTC.

The chain joins TRBV7-2 to TRBJ1-6; perhaps TRBD1 as D (6 bases). V was clipped by 2 bases and J by 14 bases, with 13 bases between them. The germline gives CDR1 SGHTA, CDR2 FQGNSA. This CDR3 is built from 13 residues. CDR3 loop: CASSLQGGRALHF. The CDR3 coding sequence is TGTGCCAGCAGCTTACAAGGGGGGAGGGCCCTCCACTTT.

The chain is built from TRBV5-5 and TRBJ1-2, with D possibly being TRBD1 (5 bases). Germline values: CDR1 SGHKS, CDR2 YYEKEE (reference sequence). Trimming took off 1 base at V and 0 bases at J, with 10 bases between the two ends. This CDR3 comprises 15 residues. Written as DNA, the CDR3 is TGTGCCAGCAGCTTGATGGACACTTCTAACTATGGCTACACCTTC. Translated: CASSLMDTSNYGYTF.

The chain combines TRBV5-1 with TRBJ2-5; D might be TRBD1 (5 bases). Trimming pared 2 bases from V and 2 bases from J, leaving 10 bases between. The length of the CDR3 is 14 residues. The germline V gene encodes CDR1 SGHRS and CDR2 YFSETQ. DNA for the CDR3: TGCGCCAGCAGCTTCGCGACAGAGCAAGAGACCCAGTACTTC. The encoded protein is CASSFATEQETQYF.

This chain joins TRBV7-2 and TRBJ2-5; D possibly corresponds to TRBD1 (6 bases). Germline CDR1 is SGHTA and CDR2 is FQGNSA. V lost 5 bases to trimming and J lost 3 bases, with 19 bases between them. The CDR3 extends over 16 amino acids. In nucleotides, the CDR3 is TGTGCCAGCAGCCAAGAGGCATTTGGACAGAAAGAGACCCAGTACTTC. It is translated as CASSQEAFGQKETQYF. The whole variable domain, remainder taken from reference TRBV7-2 and TRBJ2-5, is GAGVSQSPSNKVTEKGKDVELRCDPISGHTALYWYRQSLGQGLEFLIYFQGNSAPDKSGLPSDRFSAERTGGSVSTLTIQRTQQEDSAVYLCASSQEAFGQKETQYFGPGTRLLVL.

The genes are TRBV6-1 and TRBJ1-2; TRBD1 matches at 7 bases. V trimming: 3 bases; J trimming: 6 bases; junction bases outside the gene matches: 10. The CDR3 runs to 15 residues. Per germline, CDR1 MNHNS and CDR2 SASEGT. The chain's CDR3 is CASSDKGQARDGYTF. CDR3 sequence (DNA): TGTGCCAGCAGTGATAAAGGACAGGCCCGTGATGGCTACACCTTC.

The chain carries TRBV7-9 and TRBJ2-7; D might be TRBD1 (5 bases). This CDR3 spans 13 amino acids. The V gene lost 4 bases and the J gene lost 1 base, with 8 bases spanning the gap. CDR1 is SEHNR and CDR2 is FQNEAQ in the germline V gene (reference sequence). The CDR3 loop is CASSSQVSYEQYF. In DNA form, the CDR3 reads TGTGCCAGCAGCTCACAGGTTTCCTACGAGCAGTACTTC.

V gene TRBV13 combines with J gene TRBJ2-1; TRBD1 might be the D (6 bases). Germline CDR1 and CDR2: PRHDT and FYEKMQ (reference sequence). V lost 3 bases, J lost 2 bases, and 11 bases lay in between. This CDR3 comprises 15 residues. CDR3 amino acids: CASSLGHLPYNEQFF. The CDR3 bases are TGTGCCAGCAGCTTGGGACACCTACCCTACAATGAGCAGTTCTTC.

The chain recombines TRBV5-1 with TRBJ2-3, with 14 bases lining up with TRBD2. Trimming cost V 4 bases and J 4 bases; bases outside gene matches: 5. In germline, CDR1 is SGHRS, CDR2 YFSETQ. The CDR3 totals 16 residues. As DNA, the CDR3 is TGCGCCAGCAGCCATGGGACTAGCGGGGGAGCAGATACGCAGTATTTT. It is translated as CASSHGTSGGADTQYF.

The sample holds a few counts of this clone. The chain has TRBV24-1 and TRBJ2-7; TRBD1 matches 7 bases. From germline, CDR1 is KGHDR and CDR2 SFDVKD. This CDR3 spans 13 amino acids. With 6 bases clipped from V and 2 bases from J, the junction kept 3 bases outside the gene matches. The CDR3 DNA is TGTGCCACCAGTCCCGGGACAGCCTACGAGCAGTACTTC. Encoded protein: CATSPGTAYEQYF.

The chain carries TRBV7-8 and TRBJ2-7; 14 bases line up with TRBD2. Per the germline V gene, CDR1 is SGHVS and CDR2 is FQNEAQ. J gave up 4 bases and V 3 bases, and 5 bases lay outside the gene matches. This CDR3 has 16 residues. The CDR3 is CASSLTSGRARYEQYF. For the CDR3, the DNA is TGTGCCAGCAGCTTGACTAGCGGGAGGGCCAGGTACGAGCAGTACTTC.

This chain uses TRBV9 with TRBJ2-2; 11 bases match TRBD1. V dropped 2 bases and J dropped 8; count of bases not matched to a gene: 2. The CDR3 is 14 residues long. CDR1 and CDR2 (germline): SGDLS, YYNGEE. The CDR3 sequence: CASSVGQGGGELFF. CDR3 DNA: TGTGCCAGCAGCGTGGGACAGGGGGGTGGGGAGCTGTTTTTT.

The sample holds one count of this clone. The chain links TRBV7-2 to TRBJ2-3; TRBD1 aligns across 9 bases. With 5 bases clipped from V and 3 bases from J, the junction kept 12 bases outside the gene matches. This CDR3 has 17 amino acids. Germline CDR1 SGHTA, CDR2 FQGNSA. The CDR3 coding sequence is TGTGCCAGCAGCACGAGAGAAAGACAGGGGGGGACAGATACGCAGTATTTT. Translated: CASSTRERQGGTDTQYF. The variable domain in full, with the rest retrieved from reference TRBV7-2 and TRBJ2-3, is GAGVSQSPSNKVTEKGKDVELRCDPISGHTALYWYRQSLGQGLEFLIYFQGNSAPDKSGLPSDRFSAERTGGSVSTLTIQRTQQEDSAVYLCASSTRERQGGTDTQYFGPGTRLTVL.

The chain couples TRBV3-1 (or the pseudogene TRBV3-2) to TRBJ2-7, with D possibly TRBD1 on 5 matching bases. V lost 5 bases and J lost 6, with 20 bases in between. Germline CDR1 LGHDT, CDR2 YNNKEL (reference sequence). The CDR3 contains 15 residues. This CDR3 is CASSARGQASVEQYF. In nucleotides, the CDR3 is TGTGCCAGCAGCGCCCGCGGACAAGCGAGTGTCGAGCAGTACTTC.

The chain combines TRBV4-2 with TRBJ2-7; TRBD1 agrees at 7 bases. The length of the CDR3 is 16 residues. Germline CDR1 LGHNA, CDR2 YNFKEQ. With V trimmed by 4 bases and J by 0 bases, 9 bases remained unmatched. CDR3 sequence (DNA): TGTGCCAGCAGCCGGGGGACAGACACCTTCTCCTACGAGCAGTACTTC. Translated: CASSRGTDTFSYEQYF.

The J gene is TRBJ1-6, the V gene TRBV6-5, with D possibly matching TRBD1 (6 bases). V was trimmed by 2 bases and J by 5 bases, leaving 13 bases between them. This CDR3 spans 16 amino acids. The germline gives CDR1 MNHEY, CDR2 SVGAGI. This CDR3 reads CASSYEWRQDNSPLHF. DNA for the CDR3: TGTGCCAGCAGTTACGAGTGGAGACAGGATAATTCACCCCTCCACTTT.

This clone was observed a single time. The chain employs TRBV19 and TRBJ2-7; TRBD1 matches 8 bases. From germline, CDR1 is LNHDA and CDR2 SQIVND (reference sequence). J gave up 3 bases and V 7 bases, and 11 bases lay outside the gene matches. The CDR3 totals 15 residues. The CDR3 nucleotides are TGTGCCAGTACCCCCAACAGGGGGGCGGGCTACGAGCAGTACTTC. Translation gives CASTPNRGAGYEQYF.

The rearrangement uses TRBV5-1 and TRBJ2-7; D is unresolved. CDR1 is SGHRS and CDR2 is YFSETQ in the germline V gene. CDR3 size: 12 residues. With 4 bases removed from V and 6 bases from J, the gap between germline ends came to 11 bases. The CDR3 protein is CASSPRQSEQYF. The CDR3 nucleotides read TGCGCCAGCAGCCCGCGACAAAGCGAGCAGTACTTC.

The chain couples TRBV7-2 to TRBJ2-7; 11 positions agree with TRBD2. The V segment lost 4 bases and the J segment 4 bases; nucleotides outside the gene matches: 3. Looked up from germline, CDR1 is SGHTA and CDR2 is FQGNSA. The CDR3 length is 14 residues. The CDR3 region is CASSYSGGAYEQYF. CDR3 in DNA: TGTGCCAGCAGCTATAGCGGGGGGGCGTACGAGCAGTACTTC.

This sequence joins TRBV3-1 (or the pseudogene TRBV3-2) and TRBJ2-7; 9 bases align to TRBD2. V dropped 3 bases and J dropped 2; count of bases not matched to a gene: 8. CDR1 is LGHDT and CDR2 is YNNKEL in the germline V gene (reference sequence). The CDR3 covers 16 residues. CDR3 in amino acids: CASSQAQAGGPYEQYF. The CDR3 DNA follows: TGTGCCAGCAGCCAGGCCCAAGCGGGGGGCCCCTACGAGCAGTACTTC.

The chain carries TRBV15 and TRBJ1-4; D unresolved. V lost 0 bases to trimming and J lost 5 bases, with 4 bases between them. Germline CDR1 is LNHNV and CDR2 is YYDKDF (reference sequence). This CDR3 is 13 amino acids long. The CDR3 nucleotides are TGTGCCACCAGCAGAGACCTAAATGAAAAACTGTTTTTT. This sequence encodes CATSRDLNEKLFF.